The next 27 T cell receptor beta chains were all read from a single sample in a study of blood T cell repertoires in COVID-19. The protocol was immunoSEQ multiplex PCR, while the TCRdb copy is restricted to in-frame clones and leaves out a portion. The sample lists 290,000 or so clones, about 89% occurring once. Sample: peripheral blood. Receptors originate from a woman aged 25 to 39 with COVID-19, enrolled during active disease.

The gene calls are TRBV7-9 and TRBJ1-6, with D maybe TRBD1 (6 bases). CDR3 size: 16 residues. The ends were cut back, 2 bases at V and 7 bases at J, with 15 bases in the middle. CDR1 is SEHNR, CDR2 FQNEAQ, per germline (reference sequence). CDR3 in amino acids: CASSLWAGDANSPLHF. For the CDR3, the DNA is TGTGCCAGCAGCTTATGGGCAGGGGATGCGAATTCACCCCTCCACTTT.

The chain has TRBV11-2 and TRBJ2-2; 7 nucleotides align to TRBD2. CDR1 and CDR2 from the germline V gene are SGHAT and FQNNGV. Trimming took 3 bases from V and 1 from J; bases not matched to a gene: 5. This CDR3 is built from 16 residues. The CDR3: CASSFGGSMNTGELFF. CDR3 in DNA: TGTGCCAGCAGCTTTGGCGGGAGCATGAACACCGGGGAGCTGTTTTTT.

The V gene is TRBV19, the J gene TRBJ1-3; a possible D gene is TRBD1 (5 bases). The CDR3 length is 15 residues. The germline V and J ends were trimmed by 7 bases and 0 bases, with 13 bases remaining between them. Germline CDR1 LNHDA, CDR2 SQIVND (reference sequence). The CDR3 DNA reads TGTGCCAGTATGGGGACTACCTACTCTGGAAACACCATATATTTT. Translation: CASMGTTYSGNTIYF.

The chain carries TRBV30 and TRBJ1-3; D not certain. This CDR3 is built from 14 residues. The V gene's germline CDR1 is GTSNPN and CDR2 SVGIG (reference sequence). Trimming took off 2 bases at V and 4 bases at J, with 12 bases between the two ends. The DNA of the CDR3 is TGTGCCTGGAGTCACGGGAGCCAAGGAAACACCATATATTTT. Its protein is CAWSHGSQGNTIYF.

The rearrangement links TRBV27 to TRBJ1-2; 9 bases map to TRBD1. J lost 2 bases, V lost 2 bases, and 3 bases had no gene match. The CDR3 has 15 residues. Germline V gene lookup returns CDR1 MNHEY and CDR2 SMNVEV (reference sequence). Written as DNA, the CDR3 is TGTGCCAGCAGTTTAGTGGGACAGGGAAACTATGGCTACACCTTC. The encoded protein is CASSLVGQGNYGYTF.

The rearrangement joins TRBV3-1 (or the pseudogene TRBV3-2) to TRBJ1-3, with TRBD1 as a possible D gene (5 bases). The germline V and J ends were trimmed by 3 bases and 2 bases, with 11 bases remaining between them. The CDR3 contains 15 residues. Looked up from germline, CDR1 is LGHDT and CDR2 is YNNKEL (reference sequence). CDR3 amino acids: CASSHLAGTGNTIYF. As DNA, the CDR3 is TGTGCCAGCAGCCACCTGGCAGGGACTGGAAACACCATATATTTT.

This clone was recorded a few times. The chain employs TRBV30 and TRBJ2-1; 7 bases line up with TRBD1. The V gene's germline CDR1 is GTSNPN and CDR2 SVGIG (reference sequence). The CDR3 has 15 residues. The V and J ends lost 2 bases and 6 bases, in that order; junction bases with no gene match: 10. The CDR3 region is CAWSKGARPGNEQFF. The CDR3 DNA reads TGTGCCTGGAGTAAGGGGGCCAGACCGGGCAATGAGCAGTTCTTC.

This rearrangement joins TRBV19 to TRBJ2-5; 9 bases map to TRBD1. The CDR3 contains 16 residues. CDR1 is LNHDA, CDR2 SQIVND, per germline (reference sequence). J gave up 2 bases and V 0 bases, and 4 bases lay outside the gene matches. In DNA form, the CDR3 reads TGTGCCAGTAGTATAGATTCAGGACAGGGGCAAGAGACCCAGTACTTC. This sequence encodes CASSIDSGQGQETQYF.

The chain has TRBV4-1 and TRBJ1-2; D gene unclear. CDR1 is MGHRA, CDR2 YSYEKL, per germline. Trimming pared 0 bases from V and 11 bases from J, leaving 10 bases between. The CDR3 has 12 residues. This chain's CDR3 is CASSQESSLYTF. The CDR3 DNA reads TGCGCCAGCAGCCAAGAGTCCAGTCTGTACACCTTC.

The V call is TRBV5-6, the J call TRBJ1-2; 8 nucleotides match TRBD1. CDR1 and CDR2 from the germline V gene are SGHDT and YYEEEE. After removal of 0 bases from V and 4 bases from J, the junction contained 8 bases not matched to a gene. This CDR3 is 16 amino acids long. This CDR3 reads CASSLARTGRGYGYTF. CDR3 nucleotides: TGTGCCAGCAGCTTGGCACGGACAGGGAGGGGCTATGGCTACACCTTC.

The chain employs TRBV9 and TRBJ1-3, with TRBD1 matching 7 bases. The germline V gene has CDR1 SGDLS and CDR2 YYNGEE. The CDR3 loop spans 14 amino acids. V lost 3 bases, J lost 4 bases, and 4 bases stayed unmatched. The CDR3 spells CASSERQGGNTIYF. The DNA of the CDR3 is TGTGCCAGCAGCGAGCGACAGGGAGGAAACACCATATATTTT.

The V gene is TRBV18, the J gene TRBJ1-6; tentatively, D is TRBD1 (5 bases). Germline lookup yields CDR1 KGHSH and CDR2 LQKENI. The V end lost 5 bases, the J end lost 0 bases, and 8 bases lay between the germline ends. This CDR3 contains 15 residues. The chain's CDR3 is CASSMQGSYNSPLHF. Written as DNA, the CDR3 is TGTGCCAGCTCAATGCAGGGCTCCTATAATTCACCCCTCCACTTT.

V and J are TRBV12-5 and TRBJ1-5; TRBD1 is a possible D gene (5 bases). V lost 5 bases to trimming and J lost 5 bases, with 16 bases between them. Germline CDR1 is LGHNT and CDR2 is FRNRAP. The length of the CDR3 is 15 residues. The CDR3 loop is CASGPQGGADQPQHF. CDR3 nucleotides: TGTGCTAGTGGTCCTCAGGGTGGGGCAGATCAGCCCCAGCATTTT.

The chain carries TRBV19 and TRBJ2-3; TRBD1 matches 9 bases. The CDR3 consists of 15 residues. In germline, CDR1 is LNHDA, CDR2 SQIVND (reference sequence). V trimming: 8 bases; J trimming: 2 bases; junction bases outside the gene matches: 8. In DNA form, the CDR3 reads TGTGCCAGTGCTGGACAGGGGACGCTCACAGATACGCAGTATTTT. Its protein product is CASAGQGTLTDTQYF.

The V call is TRBV25-1, the J call TRBJ2-1; D perhaps matches TRBD1 (5 bases). Between the trimmed V and J ends, which lost 3 bases and 8 bases, there was a span of 14 bases. Germline V gene lookup returns CDR1 MGHDK and CDR2 SYGVNS. This CDR3 is built from 14 residues. The CDR3: CASSDLGVGHEQFF. Written as DNA, the CDR3 is TGTGCCAGCAGTGATTTAGGGGTCGGGCATGAGCAGTTCTTC.

The rearrangement uses TRBV12-5 and TRBJ1-5; a weak D match, TRBD1 (6 bases). CDR3 length: 14 amino acids. Deletions cut 9 bases from V and 3 bases from J, with 15 bases between. The germline CDR1 and CDR2 sequences are LGHNT and FRNRAP. CDR3 in amino acids: CASAGTNLNQPQHF. The DNA of the CDR3 is TGTGCTAGCGCTGGGACAAACCTCAATCAGCCCCAGCATTTT.

V is TRBV7-2 and J is TRBJ1-6; perhaps TRBD1 as D (6 bases). The CDR3 length is 14 residues. Trimming pared 5 bases from V and 7 bases from J, leaving 12 bases between. Germline CDR1 reads SGHTA; CDR2 reads FQGNSA. The CDR3 nucleotides are TGTGCCAGCAGCCAACGACAGGCAAATTCACCCCTCCACTTT. It yields the protein CASSQRQANSPLHF.

This chain joins TRBV30 and TRBJ1-1, with 8 bases identical to TRBD1. CDR1 GTSNPN and CDR2 SVGIG come from the germline V gene (reference sequence). Germline trimming cut 8 bases from V and 8 bases from J; bases unmatched to any gene: 7. This CDR3 comprises 11 residues. CDR3 loop: CARGQGLEAFF. The CDR3 nucleotides read TGTGCCCGCGGACAGGGATTAGAAGCTTTCTTT.

The chain has TRBV28 and TRBJ1-1, with D perhaps matching TRBD1 (6 bases). Germline CDR1 MDHEN, CDR2 SYDVKM. Trimming stripped 4 bases from V and 6 bases from J, with 21 bases between. CDR3 size: 16 residues. This chain's CDR3 is CASSYRYLTGKPEAFF. The CDR3 nucleotides read TGTGCCAGCAGTTATCGCTACCTGACAGGAAAGCCTGAAGCTTTCTTT.

The rearrangement joins TRBV3-1 (or the pseudogene TRBV3-2) to TRBJ2-7; the match to TRBD1 covers 8 bases. The CDR3 extends over 14 amino acids. Per germline, CDR1 LGHDT and CDR2 YNNKEL (reference sequence). Trimming took 4 bases from V and 2 from J; bases not matched to a gene: 4. In DNA, the CDR3 is TGTGCCAGCAGCCCCGGGACAGGCGCCTACGAGCAGTACTTC. This gives the protein CASSPGTGAYEQYF.

This clone was seen only once. The gene calls are TRBV3-1 (or the pseudogene TRBV3-2) and TRBJ2-7, with 7 bases matching TRBD1. This CDR3 region has 17 residues. Germline CDR1 and CDR2: LGHDT and YNNKEL (reference sequence). V was pared by 2 bases and J by 5 bases, with 15 bases of the junction left unmatched. CDR3 DNA sequence: TGTGCCAGCAGCCAATTTGGGGGTCAGACAGGGAACCACGAGCAGTACTTC. Translated: CASSQFGGQTGNHEQYF.

The rearrangement links TRBV2 to TRBJ1-4, with TRBD1 matching 8 bases. Germline values: CDR1 SNHLY, CDR2 FYNNEI. The CDR3 spans 14 residues. V lost 4 bases and J lost 8; bases outside the gene matches: 6. The chain's CDR3 is CASSVRGRSEKLFF. DNA for the CDR3: TGTGCCAGCAGTGTCAGGGGGCGGTCGGAAAAACTGTTTTTT.

V and J are TRBV6-5 and TRBJ1-6; D is perhaps TRBD1 (5 bases). V gave up 6 bases and J gave up 7 bases, with 16 bases separating them. The CDR3 runs to 15 residues. From germline, CDR1 is MNHEY and CDR2 SVGAGI. This CDR3 is CASSPDTRGNSPLHF. CDR3 coding DNA: TGTGCCAGCAGCCCGGACACGCGAGGCAATTCACCCCTCCACTTT.

The rearrangement uses TRBV7-2 and TRBJ2-7, with TRBD1 matching over 7 bases. Germline-derived CDR1 and CDR2 are SGHTA and FQGNSA. J was trimmed by 2 bases and V by 4 bases; bases with no gene match: 2. The CDR3 is 13 amino acids. Here the CDR3 reads CASSSDRPYEQYF. The CDR3 bases are TGTGCCAGCAGCTCGGACAGGCCCTACGAGCAGTACTTC.

V gene TRBV11-2 combines with J gene TRBJ2-1; 13 nucleotides agree with TRBD2. The CDR3 has 19 residues. The junction had 10 bases not matched to a gene; V was cut back by 4 bases and J by 1 base. CDR1 SGHAT and CDR2 FQNNGV come from the germline V gene. CDR3 nucleotide sequence: TGTGCCAGCAGCTCGGGCGGACTAGCGGGAGTTAGTTCCTACAATGAGCAGTTCTTC. As protein: CASSSGGLAGVSSYNEQFF.

This clone was detected once. This CDR3 reads CASSPGPVTDTQYF. In DNA, the CDR3 is TGTGCCAGCAGTCCTGGGCCGGTCACAGATACGCAGTATTTT. This chain joins TRBV11-3 and TRBJ2-3, with no clear D. Germline V gives CDR1 SGHNT, CDR2 YENEEA. V was shortened by 6 bases and J by 2 bases, with 12 bases between the two germline ends. The CDR3 has 14 residues.

The rearrangement joins TRBV5-8 to TRBJ1-5; D remains ambiguous. The CDR3 extends over 16 amino acids. The ends were cut back, 4 bases at V and 5 bases at J, with 19 bases in the middle. Per germline, CDR1 SGHTS and CDR2 YDEGEE. CDR3 nucleotide sequence: TGTGCCAGCAGCCGACCGACGGGAAAAGCAGATCAGCCCCAGCATTTT. It codes for CASSRPTGKADQPQHF. The whole variable domain, remainder taken from reference TRBV5-8 and TRBJ1-5, is EAGVTQSPTHLIKTRGQQATLRCSPISGHTSVYWYQQALGLGLQFLLWYDEGEERNRGNFPPRFSGRQFPNYSSELNVNALELEDSALYLCASSRPTGKADQPQHFGDGTRLSIL.